These T cell receptor beta chains were read from a single sample in a study of blood T cell repertoires in COVID-19. Clones were read by immunoSEQ multiplex PCR, and TCRdb kept only the in-frame ones, dropping some. The sample includes approximately 90,000 clones, 75% to 90% seen only once; the top ten take approximately 34%. Sequencing was carried out using peripheral blood. Source of these receptors: a woman older than 75 with active or convalescent COVID-19. Both conserved end residues are part of each CDR3. The order of the fields is clone size, V gene, D gene, J gene, CDR3 DNA, CDR3 protein. A D gene is named only where the DNA matches it firmly. Clone size appears in some rows only: once, few, many, or a class for an expanded clone.

size: NA; V: TRBV5-1; D: TRBD1; J: TRBJ2-5; DNA: TGCGCCAGCAGCAAGGACAGGGGAATGGAGACCCAGTACTTC; CDR3: CASSKDRGMETQYF
size: NA; V: TRBV9; D: TRBD1; J: TRBJ2-7; DNA: TGTGCCAGCAGCCCCTTGACAGGGATCGGAAACGAGCAGTACTTC; CDR3: CASSPLTGIGNEQYF
size: NA; V: TRBV5-1; D: TRBD2; J: TRBJ2-7; DNA: TGCGCCAGCAGCTTGTTGGGACTAGCGGAGCCCTACGAGCAGTACTTC; CDR3: CASSLLGLAEPYEQYF
size: NA; V: TRBV28; D: NA; J: TRBJ2-7; DNA: TGTGCCAGCAGTCCCCTCCACGAGCAGTACTTC; CDR3: CASSPLHEQYF
size: NA; V: TRBV27; D: NA; J: TRBJ2-7; DNA: TGTGCCAGCAGGTCCAGGTCCAACTACGAGCAGTACTTC; CDR3: CASRSRSNYEQYF
size: NA; V: TRBV15; D: NA; J: TRBJ2-6; DNA: TGTGCCACCAGCAGAGAACGGGGATCTGGGGCCAACGTCCTGACTTTC; CDR3: CATSRERGSGANVLTF
size: NA; V: TRBV5-4; D: NA; J: TRBJ1-6; DNA: TGTGCCAGCAGCTTGGGGACAGCCCGCAGTTCACCCCTCCACTTT; CDR3: CASSLGTARSSPLHF
size: once; V: TRBV12-5; D: NA; J: TRBJ1-5; DNA: TGTGCTAGTGGTTTCTCGGGGGGTAACAATCAGCCCCAGCATTTT; CDR3: CASGFSGGNNQPQHF
size: few; V: TRBV2; D: NA; J: TRBJ1-1; DNA: TGTGCCAGCACCCCCGCCAGGGCATCAGAAGCTTTCTTT; CDR3: CASTPARASEAFF
size: NA; V: TRBV10-3; D: TRBD1; J: TRBJ2-7; DNA: TGTGCCGCCGGGACAGATTACGAGCAGTACTTC; CDR3: CAAGTDYEQYF
size: NA; V: TRBV2; D: TRBD1; J: TRBJ2-1; DNA: TGTGCCAGCACGGACAGGGGCGTAAACAATGAGCAGTTCTTC; CDR3: CASTDRGVNNEQFF
size: NA; V: TRBV5-6; D: NA; J: TRBJ1-6; DNA: TGTGCCAGCAGCTTGGGGCAGGGCGTCTCACCCCTCCACTTT; CDR3: CASSLGQGVSPLHF
size: once; V: TRBV28; D: NA; J: TRBJ1-1; DNA: TGTGCCAGCAGTGGCCCCGGGACACCGAACACTGAAGCTTTCTTT; CDR3: CASSGPGTPNTEAFF
size: NA; V: TRBV4-1; D: NA; J: TRBJ1-1; DNA: TGCGCCAGCAGCCAGGGGGGACTTTGGACTGAAGCTTTCTTT; CDR3: CASSQGGLWTEAFF